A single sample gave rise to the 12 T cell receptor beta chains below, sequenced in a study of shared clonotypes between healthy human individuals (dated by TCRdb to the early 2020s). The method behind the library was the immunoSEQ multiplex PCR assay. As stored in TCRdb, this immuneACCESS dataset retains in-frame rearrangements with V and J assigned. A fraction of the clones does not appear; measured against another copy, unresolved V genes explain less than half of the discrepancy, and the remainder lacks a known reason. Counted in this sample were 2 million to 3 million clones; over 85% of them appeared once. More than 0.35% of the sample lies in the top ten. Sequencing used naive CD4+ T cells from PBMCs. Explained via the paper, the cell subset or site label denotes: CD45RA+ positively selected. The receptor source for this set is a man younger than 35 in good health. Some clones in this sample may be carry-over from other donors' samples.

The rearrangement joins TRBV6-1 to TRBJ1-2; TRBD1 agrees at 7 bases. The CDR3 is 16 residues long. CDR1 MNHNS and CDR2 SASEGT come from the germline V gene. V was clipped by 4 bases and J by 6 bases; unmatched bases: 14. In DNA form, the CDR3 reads TGTGCCAGCAGTGGGGGTACTGGGACAGTCAGGCATGGCTACACCTTC. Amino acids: CASSGGTGTVRHGYTF.

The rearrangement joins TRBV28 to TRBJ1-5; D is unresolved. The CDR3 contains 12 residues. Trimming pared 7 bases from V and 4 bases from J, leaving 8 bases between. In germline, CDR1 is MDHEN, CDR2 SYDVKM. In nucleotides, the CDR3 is TGTGCCAGCAATATGAGGAATCAGCCCCAGCATTTT. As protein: CASNMRNQPQHF.

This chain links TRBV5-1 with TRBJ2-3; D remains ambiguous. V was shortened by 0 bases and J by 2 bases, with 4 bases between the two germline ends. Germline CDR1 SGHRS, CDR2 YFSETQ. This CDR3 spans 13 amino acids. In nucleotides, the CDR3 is TGCGCCAGCAGCTTGGACCTCACAGATACGCAGTATTTT. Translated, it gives CASSLDLTDTQYF.

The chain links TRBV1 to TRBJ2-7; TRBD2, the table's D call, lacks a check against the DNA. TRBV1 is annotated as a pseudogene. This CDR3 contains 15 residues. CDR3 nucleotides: TGCACCAGCAGCCAAGTGATAGCGGGTTCCTACGAGCAGTACTTC. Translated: CTSSQVIAGSYEQYF.

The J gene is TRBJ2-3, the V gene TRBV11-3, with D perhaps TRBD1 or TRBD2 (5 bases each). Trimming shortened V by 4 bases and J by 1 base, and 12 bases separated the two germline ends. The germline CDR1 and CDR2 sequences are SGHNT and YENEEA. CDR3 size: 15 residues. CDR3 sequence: CASSSRDGRTDTQYF. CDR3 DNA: TGTGCCAGCAGCTCCAGGGACGGCCGCACAGATACGCAGTATTTT.

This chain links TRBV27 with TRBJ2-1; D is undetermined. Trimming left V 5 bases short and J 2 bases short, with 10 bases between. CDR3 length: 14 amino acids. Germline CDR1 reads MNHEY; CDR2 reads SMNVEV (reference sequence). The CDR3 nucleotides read TGTGCCAGCAGTCCCTCCGGGCCCTACAATGAGCAGTTCTTC. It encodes CASSPSGPYNEQFF.

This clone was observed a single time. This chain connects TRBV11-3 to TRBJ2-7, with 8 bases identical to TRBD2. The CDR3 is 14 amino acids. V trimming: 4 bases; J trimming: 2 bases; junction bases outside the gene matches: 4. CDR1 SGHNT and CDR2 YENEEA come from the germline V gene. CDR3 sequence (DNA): TGTGCCAGCAGCTCGGCAGCGGGAGCCTACGAGCAGTACTTC. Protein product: CASSSAAGAYEQYF.

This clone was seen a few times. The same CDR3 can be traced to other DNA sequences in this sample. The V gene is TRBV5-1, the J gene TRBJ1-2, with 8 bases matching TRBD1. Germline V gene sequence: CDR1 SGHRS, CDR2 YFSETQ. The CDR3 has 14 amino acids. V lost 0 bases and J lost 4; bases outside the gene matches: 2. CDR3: CASSLGGTGYGYTF. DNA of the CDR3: TGCGCCAGCAGCTTGGGCGGGACAGGCTATGGCTACACCTTC.

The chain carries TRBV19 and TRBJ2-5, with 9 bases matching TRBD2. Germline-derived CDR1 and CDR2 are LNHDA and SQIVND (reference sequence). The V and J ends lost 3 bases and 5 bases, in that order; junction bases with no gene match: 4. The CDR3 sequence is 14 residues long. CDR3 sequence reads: CASSMRLAGETQYF. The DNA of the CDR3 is TGTGCCAGTAGTATGCGGCTAGCGGGGGAGACCCAGTACTTC.

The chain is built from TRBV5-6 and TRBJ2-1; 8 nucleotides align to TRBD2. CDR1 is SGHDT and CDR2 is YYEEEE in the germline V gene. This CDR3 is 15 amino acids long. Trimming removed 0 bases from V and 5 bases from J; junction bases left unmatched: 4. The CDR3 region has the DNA TGTGCCAGCAGCTTGGTCGGACTAGCAAACAATGAGCAGTTCTTC. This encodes CASSLVGLANNEQFF.

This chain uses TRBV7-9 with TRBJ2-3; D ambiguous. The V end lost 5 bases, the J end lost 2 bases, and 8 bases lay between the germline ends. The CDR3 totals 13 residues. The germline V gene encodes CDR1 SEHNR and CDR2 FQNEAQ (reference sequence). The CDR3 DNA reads TGTGCCAGCAGCCCCCCCACCACAGATACGCAGTATTTT. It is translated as CASSPPTTDTQYF.

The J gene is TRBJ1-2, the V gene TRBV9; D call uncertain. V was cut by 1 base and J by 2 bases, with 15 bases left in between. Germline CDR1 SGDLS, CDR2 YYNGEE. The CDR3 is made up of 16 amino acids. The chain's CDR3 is CASSVLGALQNYGYTF. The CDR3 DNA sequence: TGTGCCAGCAGCGTATTAGGCGCGCTCCAGAACTATGGCTACACCTTC.